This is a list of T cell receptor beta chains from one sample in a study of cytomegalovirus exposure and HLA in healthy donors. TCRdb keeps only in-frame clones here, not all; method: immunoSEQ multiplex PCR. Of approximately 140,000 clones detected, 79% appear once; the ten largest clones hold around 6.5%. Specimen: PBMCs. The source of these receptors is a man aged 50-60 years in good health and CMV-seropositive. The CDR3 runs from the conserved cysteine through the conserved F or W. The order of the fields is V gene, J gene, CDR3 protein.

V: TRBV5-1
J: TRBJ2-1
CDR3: CASRVEVLAGGPGEQFF

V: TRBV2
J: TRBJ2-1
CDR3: CASSEYLAGGYSYNEQFF

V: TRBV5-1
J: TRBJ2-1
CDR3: CASSLRGISGQASYNEQFF

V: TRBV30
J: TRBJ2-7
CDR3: CAWSVGTVYEQYF

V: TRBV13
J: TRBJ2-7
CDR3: CASSFGLAGAEQYF

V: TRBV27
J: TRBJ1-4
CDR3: CASGGTGADNEKLFF

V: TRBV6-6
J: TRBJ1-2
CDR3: CASSFQGDYGYTF

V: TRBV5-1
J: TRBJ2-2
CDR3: CASSPQGSWNTGELFF

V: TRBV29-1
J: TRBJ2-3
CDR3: CSVEDYGTSGFTDTQYF

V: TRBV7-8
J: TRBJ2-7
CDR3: CASSEGGLAGVYEQYF

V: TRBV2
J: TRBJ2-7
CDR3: CASSGSPAGNEQYF

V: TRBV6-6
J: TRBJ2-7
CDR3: CASSYVRESYGQYF

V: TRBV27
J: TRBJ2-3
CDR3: CASSSRRFSGYYTDTQYF

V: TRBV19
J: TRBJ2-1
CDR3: CASSIYSGRVEQFF

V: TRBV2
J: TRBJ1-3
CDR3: CASSESGIGNTIYF

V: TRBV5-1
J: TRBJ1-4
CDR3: CASSSPTEPNEKLFF

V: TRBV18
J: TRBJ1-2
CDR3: CASSPSTGPDYGYTF

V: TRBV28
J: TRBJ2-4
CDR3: CASSLAGGQNIQYF

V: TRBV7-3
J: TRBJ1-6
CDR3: CASSLTGAYNSPLHF

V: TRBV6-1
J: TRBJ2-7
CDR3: CASSERRLGGEQYF